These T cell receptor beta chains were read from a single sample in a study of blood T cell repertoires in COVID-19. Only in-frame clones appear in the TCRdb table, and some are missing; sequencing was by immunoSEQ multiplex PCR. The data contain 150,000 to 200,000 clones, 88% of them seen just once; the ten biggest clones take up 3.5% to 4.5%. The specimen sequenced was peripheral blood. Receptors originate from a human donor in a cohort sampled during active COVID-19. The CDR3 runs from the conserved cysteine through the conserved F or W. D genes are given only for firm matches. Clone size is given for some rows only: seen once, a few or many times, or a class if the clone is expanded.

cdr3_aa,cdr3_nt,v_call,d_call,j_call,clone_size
CASSLRGGLGSDTQYF,TGTGCCAGCAGCTTGAGGGGGGGACTAGGGTCAGATACGCAGTATTTT,TRBV7-8,TRBD2,TRBJ2-3,-
CASSSTGQINQPQHF,TGCGCCAGCAGCTCGACAGGCCAAATCAATCAGCCCCAGCATTTT,TRBV5-1,-,TRBJ1-5,-
CASSLSKWVTGGDEQYF,TGTGCCAGCAGTTTATCTAAGTGGGTGACAGGGGGCGACGAGCAGTACTTC,TRBV27,TRBD1,TRBJ2-7,-
CASSARVKRGGIDEQFF,TGTGCCAGTAGTGCTCGAGTTAAGCGGGGGGGTATCGATGAGCAGTTCTTC,TRBV19,TRBD2,TRBJ2-1,few
CASSLNQQETQYF,TGTGCCAGCAGCTTAAATCAGCAAGAGACCCAGTACTTC,TRBV7-9,-,TRBJ2-5,-
CASSLGGRGFGELFF,TGTGCCAGCAGCTTAGGAGGGAGAGGGTTCGGGGAGCTGTTTTTT,TRBV11-2,-,TRBJ2-2,-
CASSRNQETQYF,TGTGCCAGCAGCCGTAATCAAGAGACCCAGTACTTC,TRBV6-2/TRBV6-3,-,TRBJ2-5,-
CAWSVWTGVNEQFF,TGTGCCTGGAGCGTCTGGACAGGGGTGAATGAGCAGTTCTTC,TRBV30,TRBD1,TRBJ2-1,-
CASTRGQGAGYGYTF,TGCGCCAGCACCAGGGGACAGGGCGCCGGGTATGGCTACACCTTC,TRBV5-1,TRBD1,TRBJ1-2,-
CASSLAPPVPPFF,TGTGCCAGCAGCTTAGCCCCACCGGTCCCCCCTTTCTTT,TRBV7-2,-,TRBJ1-1,-
CASSPSQRVYNEQFF,TGCGCCAGCAGCCCCTCCCAGCGGGTCTACAATGAGCAGTTCTTC,TRBV4-3,-,TRBJ2-1,-
CASSLAGALGTYEQYF,TGTGCCAGCAGCTTGGCCGGGGCACTGGGGACTTACGAGCAGTACTTC,TRBV5-5,-,TRBJ2-7,-
CASSPRTGYSNQPQHF,TGTGCCAGCAGTCCCAGGACGGGGTATAGCAATCAGCCCCAGCATTTT,TRBV28,-,TRBJ1-5,-
CASSFLQGASEAFF,TGTGCCAGCAGTTTTCTACAGGGGGCTTCTGAAGCTTTCTTT,TRBV27,TRBD1,TRBJ1-1,-
CASSPGLAPIHQETQYF,TGCGCCAGCAGCCCCGGACTAGCGCCAATCCACCAAGAGACCCAGTACTTC,TRBV4-3,TRBD2,TRBJ2-5,-
CASSLVGRGTGELFF,TGTGCCAGCAGCTTAGTCGGCAGGGGCACCGGGGAGCTGTTTTTT,TRBV7-2,-,TRBJ2-2,-
CASRGGNNEKLFF,TGTGCCAGCAGGGGGGGGAATAATGAAAAACTGTTTTTT,TRBV25-1,-,TRBJ1-4,-
CASSARTGAYEAFF,TGTGCCAGCAGCGCCCGGACAGGGGCGTATGAAGCTTTCTTT,TRBV7-2,TRBD1,TRBJ1-1,-
CASSLGDSSTEAFF,TGCGCCAGCAGCTTGGGGGACAGTTCGACTGAAGCTTTCTTT,TRBV5-1,TRBD1,TRBJ1-1,-
CASSYTLAGAPYEQYF,TGTGCCAGCAGCTATACCCTAGCGGGAGCGCCGTACGAGCAGTACTTC,TRBV7-8,TRBD2,TRBJ2-7,-
CASSVGAMYGYTF,TGTGCCAGCAGTGTGGGGGCCATGTATGGCTACACCTTC,TRBV2,-,TRBJ1-2,-
CASSPRTGNYEQYF,TGTGCCAGCTCGCCACGGACAGGGAACTACGAGCAGTACTTC,TRBV18,TRBD1,TRBJ2-7,-